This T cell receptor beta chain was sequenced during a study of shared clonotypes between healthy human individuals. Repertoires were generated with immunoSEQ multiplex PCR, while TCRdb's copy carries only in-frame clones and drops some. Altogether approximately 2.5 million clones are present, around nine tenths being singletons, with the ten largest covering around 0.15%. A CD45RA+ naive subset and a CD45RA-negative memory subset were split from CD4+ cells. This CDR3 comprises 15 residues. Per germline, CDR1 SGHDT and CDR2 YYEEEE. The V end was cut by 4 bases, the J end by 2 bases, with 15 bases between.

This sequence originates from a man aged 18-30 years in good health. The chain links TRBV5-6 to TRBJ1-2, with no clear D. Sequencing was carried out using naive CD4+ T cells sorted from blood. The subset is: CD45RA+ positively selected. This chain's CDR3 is CASSLSVRVNYGYTF. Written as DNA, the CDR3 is TGTGCCAGCAGCCTCTCAGTTCGGGTCAACTATGGCTACACCTTC.